The rows below give T cell receptor beta chains drawn from one sample of a study of blood T cell repertoires in COVID-19. Here immunoSEQ multiplex PCR was the method, and the copy in TCRdb shows in-frame clones only, minus some. The repertoire includes tens of thousands of clones, roughly 91% of them detected once, and approximately 19% sits in the top ten. Sequencing was performed on peripheral blood. The receptor set was obtained from a human donor in a cohort sampled during active COVID-19. The CDR3 runs from the conserved cysteine through the conserved F or W. Each record gives: J gene, clone size, D gene, V gene, CDR3 protein, CDR3 DNA. A D gene is named only where the DNA matches it firmly. Size is omitted from some rows. Given values are once, few, many or a class for expanded clones.

j_gene: TRBJ2-2
abundance: .
d_gene: TRBD2
v_gene: TRBV24-1
CDR3aa: CATSDRTSGRPPELFF
CDR3nt: TGTGCCACCAGTGATAGGACTAGCGGGAGGCCCCCGGAGCTGTTTTTT

j_gene: TRBJ2-7
abundance: .
d_gene: TRBD1
v_gene: TRBV5-5
CDR3aa: CASSLGLQGLSSYEQYF
CDR3nt: TGTGCCAGCAGCTTGGGATTACAGGGGCTGAGCTCCTACGAGCAGTACTTC

j_gene: TRBJ1-3
abundance: .
d_gene: .
v_gene: TRBV9
CDR3aa: CASSVGLQGAGNTIYF
CDR3nt: TGTGCCAGCAGCGTCGGCCTACAGGGCGCCGGAAACACCATATATTTT

j_gene: TRBJ2-3
abundance: .
d_gene: .
v_gene: TRBV7-8
CDR3aa: CATGGTTDTQYF
CDR3nt: TGTGCCACCGGGGGTACCACAGATACGCAGTATTTT

j_gene: TRBJ1-4
abundance: .
d_gene: .
v_gene: TRBV21-1
CDR3aa: CASSKALDYNEKLFF
CDR3nt: TGTGCCAGCAGCAAAGCGCTGGACTATAATGAAAAACTGTTTTTT

j_gene: TRBJ1-4
abundance: .
d_gene: TRBD1
v_gene: TRBV19
CDR3aa: CASTGQLNEKLFF
CDR3nt: TGTGCCAGTACGGGACAGCTAAATGAAAAACTGTTTTTT

j_gene: TRBJ2-5
abundance: few
d_gene: .
v_gene: TRBV15
CDR3aa: CATSRATGMGGTQYF
CDR3nt: TGTGCCACCAGCAGAGCCACAGGGATGGGTGGGACCCAGTACTTC

j_gene: TRBJ1-4
abundance: once
d_gene: TRBD1
v_gene: TRBV19
CDR3aa: CASSIYATGINEKLFF
CDR3nt: TGTGCCAGTAGTATATACGCGACAGGGATTAATGAAAAACTGTTTTTT

j_gene: TRBJ2-4
abundance: .
d_gene: .
v_gene: TRBV6-1
CDR3aa: CASSADSVLSKNIQYF
CDR3nt: TGTGCCAGCAGTGCTGACAGTGTTCTTTCCAAAAACATTCAGTACTTC

j_gene: TRBJ2-7
abundance: .
d_gene: TRBD2
v_gene: TRBV5-1
CDR3aa: CASSRGSGRAYEQYF
CDR3nt: TGCGCCAGCAGCAGGGGGAGCGGGAGAGCTTACGAGCAGTACTTC

j_gene: TRBJ2-4
abundance: once
d_gene: .
v_gene: TRBV2
CDR3aa: CASGIQGKNIQYF
CDR3nt: TGTGCCAGCGGCATCCAGGGCAAAAACATTCAGTACTTC

j_gene: TRBJ1-1
abundance: once
d_gene: .
v_gene: TRBV7-2
CDR3aa: CASSLGRGVTEAFF
CDR3nt: TGTGCCAGCAGCTTAGGCAGGGGTGTTACTGAAGCTTTCTTT

j_gene: TRBJ2-3
abundance: .
d_gene: .
v_gene: TRBV27
CDR3aa: CASSPTVSTDTQYF
CDR3nt: TGTGCCAGCAGTCCCACAGTTAGCACAGATACGCAGTATTTT

j_gene: TRBJ2-5
abundance: .
d_gene: TRBD2
v_gene: TRBV5-4
CDR3aa: CASSPGSSGGWYQETQYF
CDR3nt: TGTGCCAGCAGCCCCGGGAGTAGCGGGGGGTGGTACCAAGAGACCCAGTACTTC

j_gene: TRBJ2-5
abundance: .
d_gene: .
v_gene: TRBV2
CDR3aa: CASSRDFQETQYF
CDR3nt: TGTGCCAGCAGTCGGGACTTTCAAGAGACCCAGTACTTC

j_gene: TRBJ2-7
abundance: .
d_gene: TRBD2
v_gene: TRBV4-2
CDR3aa: CASSQDGTSVVEQYF
CDR3nt: TGTGCCAGCAGCCAAGACGGGACTAGCGTCGTCGAGCAGTACTTC

j_gene: TRBJ2-7
abundance: .
d_gene: TRBD1
v_gene: TRBV5-1
CDR3aa: CASSPGQGVGEQYF
CDR3nt: TGCGCCAGCTCGCCGGGACAGGGTGTTGGCGAGCAGTACTTC

j_gene: TRBJ1-1
abundance: .
d_gene: .
v_gene: TRBV5-8
CDR3aa: CATARGLMNTEAFF
CDR3nt: TGTGCCACCGCCAGGGGCCTTATGAACACTGAAGCTTTCTTT

j_gene: TRBJ2-1
abundance: .
d_gene: TRBD1
v_gene: TRBV27
CDR3aa: CASSLPGTGTYNEQFF
CDR3nt: TGTGCCAGCAGTCTTCCCGGGACAGGCACCTACAATGAGCAGTTCTTC

j_gene: TRBJ2-2
abundance: .
d_gene: TRBD2
v_gene: TRBV7-3
CDR3aa: CASSLWAGGITGELFF
CDR3nt: TGTGCCAGCAGCCTATGGGCGGGGGGAATCACCGGGGAGCTGTTTTTT

j_gene: TRBJ1-2
abundance: once
d_gene: .
v_gene: TRBV27
CDR3aa: CASALQGYYGYTF
CDR3nt: TGTGCCAGCGCGTTACAGGGATACTATGGCTACACCTTC

j_gene: TRBJ2-7
abundance: .
d_gene: TRBD1
v_gene: TRBV5-6
CDR3aa: CASSLGGQGNEQYF
CDR3nt: TGTGCCAGCAGCCTAGGGGGACAGGGCAACGAGCAGTACTTC

j_gene: TRBJ2-1
abundance: .
d_gene: TRBD1
v_gene: TRBV4-1
CDR3aa: CASSQLDRTGDEQFF
CDR3nt: TGCGCCAGCAGCCAACTAGACCGGACAGGTGATGAGCAGTTCTTC

j_gene: TRBJ1-2
abundance: .
d_gene: TRBD1
v_gene: TRBV2
CDR3aa: CASSGRDRAYGYTF
CDR3nt: TGTGCCAGCAGTGGCCGGGACAGGGCCTATGGCTACACCTTC

j_gene: TRBJ1-1
abundance: .
d_gene: TRBD1
v_gene: TRBV6-5
CDR3aa: CASSYTRQGEAFF
CDR3nt: TGTGCCAGCAGTTACACCCGACAGGGGGAAGCTTTCTTT

j_gene: TRBJ2-1
abundance: once
d_gene: .
v_gene: TRBV15
CDR3aa: CATSRDKLSNLEQFF
CDR3nt: TGTGCCACCAGCAGAGATAAATTAAGCAATCTTGAGCAGTTCTTC

j_gene: TRBJ2-1
abundance: few
d_gene: TRBD1
v_gene: TRBV11-2
CDR3aa: CASSPRPGQGSVNEQFF
CDR3nt: TGTGCCAGCAGCCCAAGGCCCGGACAGGGGAGTGTCAATGAGCAGTTCTTC

j_gene: TRBJ2-2
abundance: .
d_gene: TRBD2
v_gene: TRBV5-4
CDR3aa: CASSNPTGGGTGELFF
CDR3nt: TGTGCCAGCAGCAACCCGACGGGGGGTGGGACCGGGGAGCTGTTTTTT

j_gene: TRBJ1-3
abundance: .
d_gene: TRBD1
v_gene: TRBV5-1
CDR3aa: CASSLTGGISGNTIYF
CDR3nt: TGCGCCAGCAGTCTGACAGGGGGCATCTCTGGAAACACCATATATTTT

j_gene: TRBJ2-1
abundance: .
d_gene: TRBD2
v_gene: TRBV6-5
CDR3aa: CASSRGTSGSGEQFF
CDR3nt: TGTGCCAGCAGCCGGGGAACTAGCGGGAGTGGTGAGCAGTTCTTC

j_gene: TRBJ1-2
abundance: .
d_gene: TRBD1
v_gene: TRBV24-1
CDR3aa: CATSDSTGTDGYTF
CDR3nt: TGTGCCACCAGTGATTCGACAGGGACGGATGGCTACACCTTC